This T cell receptor (beta chain) originates from a study of T cell responses to AZD1222 COVID-19 vaccine. General study findings and limits: Donors were chiefly white British, with a greater number of females, and clonal diversity was perhaps underestimated. Baseline seropositivity occurred in only a handful of AZD1222 recipients. The study found Spike-specific TCR breadth and depth rose after two AZD1222 doses. Distributed over spike, vaccine-associated CD4 TCRs predominated at 160-218 and 743-854.

Note on this clone: Its antigen is as yet unknown.

Clones were read by immunoSEQ multiplex PCR, and TCRdb kept only the in-frame ones, dropping some. The data contain 20,000 or so clones, about 90% of them singletons. The CDR3 spans 14 residues. Germline CDR1 MDHEN, CDR2 SYDVKM. The trim removed 4 bases at V and 3 bases at J, leaving 6 bases unmatched. This TCR was recovered from an adult who received the AZD1222 COVID-19 vaccine. Sequenced here: peripheral blood, sampled 28 days after the second AZD1222 dose. The V gene is TRBV28, the J gene TRBJ2-7, with 7 nucleotides matching TRBD2. The CDR3 protein is CASSSGTTYYEQYF. In DNA form, the CDR3 reads TGTGCCAGCAGTTCCGGGACTACTTACTACGAGCAGTACTTC.